A selection of T cell receptor beta chains follows, all from one sample in a study of blood T cell repertoires in COVID-19. Data came from immunoSEQ multiplex PCR; TCRdb stores just in-frame clones and leaves some out. The data show under 300,000 clones, around 83% seen once. The sample comprised peripheral blood. Receptors originate from a man at least 80 years old with acute or convalescent COVID-19. The CDR3 runs from the conserved cysteine through the conserved F or W. The order of the fields is J gene, V gene, D gene, clone size, CDR3 protein, CDR3 DNA. A D gene is named only where the DNA matches it firmly. Where a row states a size, it is once, few, many or the class of an expanded clone; other rows omit it.

TRBJ2-1 | TRBV3-1/TRBV3-2 | TRBD1 | NA | CASSLRQGYEQFF | TGTGCCAGCAGCCTGAGACAGGGTTATGAGCAGTTCTTC
TRBJ1-4 | TRBV2 | NA | NA | CASSETGMANEKLFF | TGTGCCAGCAGCGAGACAGGCATGGCTAATGAAAAACTGTTTTTT
TRBJ2-1 | TRBV30 | NA | NA | CAWSVRRDFKNEQFF | TGTGCCTGGAGTGTAAGGCGGGACTTTAAGAATGAGCAGTTCTTC
TRBJ1-5 | TRBV7-2 | NA | NA | CASSRYREKPQHF | TGTGCCAGCAGTCGTTACAGGGAAAAGCCCCAGCATTTT
TRBJ2-1 | TRBV27 | NA | once | CASSLLKGYNEQFF | TGTGCCAGCAGTTTACTGAAGGGGTACAATGAGCAGTTCTTC
TRBJ2-5 | TRBV5-8 | TRBD1 | NA | CASSPGDRGKETQYF | TGTGCCAGCAGCCCGGGGGACAGGGGGAAAGAGACCCAGTACTTC
TRBJ2-5 | TRBV2 | NA | NA | CASSGSNPRETQYF | TGTGCCAGCAGTGGATCCAACCCGAGGGAGACCCAGTACTTC
TRBJ1-3 | TRBV4-1 | TRBD1 | NA | CASSFSGQASSGNTIYF | TGCGCCAGCAGCTTTTCAGGACAGGCGAGCTCTGGAAACACCATATATTTT
TRBJ2-7 | TRBV28 | NA | NA | CASSQGSGFQYF | TGTGCCAGCAGCCAGGGGTCAGGGTTTCAGTACTTC
TRBJ2-2 | TRBV24-1 | NA | NA | CATSDSGTKGRHTGELFF | TGTGCCACCAGTGATTCGGGTACAAAAGGGAGACACACCGGGGAGCTGTTTTTT
TRBJ2-7 | TRBV2 | TRBD1 | NA | CAIRRDRVSYEQYF | TGTGCCATTCGCCGGGACAGGGTATCCTACGAGCAGTACTTC
TRBJ2-7 | TRBV5-1 | NA | NA | CASSSTGSYEQYF | TGCGCCAGCAGCTCTACAGGGAGCTACGAGCAGTACTTC
TRBJ1-2 | TRBV24-1 | TRBD1 | NA | CATSDRGRGNYGYTF | TGTGCCACCAGTGATCGAGGCAGGGGGAACTATGGCTACACCTTC
TRBJ2-1 | TRBV28 | TRBD2 | NA | CASSLGLASGEQFF | TGTGCCAGCAGCCTGGGACTAGCGAGTGGTGAGCAGTTCTTC
TRBJ2-1 | TRBV6-5 | TRBD2 | NA | CASSVGGALGEQFF | TGTGCCAGCAGCGTCGGGGGGGCTTTGGGTGAGCAGTTCTTC
TRBJ1-2 | TRBV28 | NA | few | CASSPLVRGYTF | TGTGCCAGCAGCCCCCTTGTGAGGGGCTACACCTTC
TRBJ1-2 | TRBV10-3 | TRBD1 | once | CAISGGQGEGYTF | TGTGCCATCAGTGGGGGACAGGGGGAAGGCTACACCTTC
TRBJ2-1 | TRBV3-1/TRBV3-2 | NA | once | CASSQDSNEQFF | TGTGCCAGCAGCCAAGATAGCAATGAGCAGTTCTTC
TRBJ2-1 | TRBV19 | TRBD2 | NA | CASRGLAGGPGEQFF | TGTGCCAGTAGAGGACTAGCGGGAGGGCCCGGTGAGCAGTTCTTC
TRBJ2-2 | TRBV5-1 | NA | once | CASSPKSDTGELFF | TGCGCCAGCAGCCCCAAGTCAGACACCGGGGAGCTGTTTTTT
TRBJ2-7 | TRBV5-1 | TRBD2 | NA | CASRLTGLAGGPAEQYF | TGCGCCAGCAGGTTGACGGGACTAGCGGGAGGGCCAGCCGAGCAGTACTTC
TRBJ2-3 | TRBV9 | NA | NA | CASSVEEGRYRTDTQYF | TGTGCCAGCAGCGTAGAGGAGGGGCGGTATCGCACAGATACGCAGTATTTT
TRBJ1-4 | TRBV5-4 | NA | NA | CASSLGGTATNEKLFF | TGTGCCAGCAGCTTGGGGGGGACTGCAACTAATGAAAAACTGTTTTTT
TRBJ2-2 | TRBV24-1 | TRBD1 | NA | CATGVWDRGPGELFF | TGTGCCACCGGCGTGTGGGACAGGGGCCCCGGGGAGCTGTTTTTT
TRBJ1-2 | TRBV27 | NA | NA | CASSLSQAYGYTF | TGTGCCAGCAGTTTATCACAGGCCTATGGCTACACCTTC
TRBJ1-2 | TRBV5-4 | NA | NA | CASSLAGTRAIVAYGYTF | TGTGCCAGCAGCTTGGCCGGGACTCGCGCCATAGTGGCCTATGGCTACACCTTC
TRBJ2-3 | TRBV5-4 | NA | NA | CASSLAYSGTDTQYF | TGTGCCAGCAGCTTGGCGTACAGTGGGACAGATACGCAGTATTTT
TRBJ2-7 | TRBV18 | TRBD1 | NA | CASSPGTATYEQYF | TGTGCCAGCTCCCCCGGGACAGCGACCTACGAGCAGTACTTC
TRBJ1-3 | TRBV18 | NA | NA | CASSAGRENTIYF | TGTGCCAGCTCAGCGGGACGGGAAAACACCATATATTTT
TRBJ1-1 | TRBV5-1 | NA | NA | CASSPAPTGADINAFF | TGCGCCAGCAGTCCCGCCCCGACAGGCGCGGATATCAACGCTTTCTTT
TRBJ1-4 | TRBV6-6 | NA | NA | CASSYGQQATNEKLFF | TGTGCCAGCAGTTACGGGCAGCAAGCAACTAATGAAAAACTGTTTTTT
TRBJ2-3 | TRBV5-1 | TRBD2 | NA | CASSFRAGSDTQYF | TGCGCCAGCAGCTTCCGAGCGGGGTCGGATACGCAGTATTTT
TRBJ2-3 | TRBV3-1/TRBV3-2 | NA | few | CASRGTLRGTDTQYF | TGTGCCAGCAGGGGGACTCTCCGGGGCACAGATACGCAGTATTTT
TRBJ1-5 | TRBV7-8 | TRBD1 | NA | CASSAQGGQPQHF | TGTGCCAGCAGCGCTCAGGGGGGACAGCCCCAGCATTTT
TRBJ1-3 | TRBV28 | NA | NA | CASSLIIGAGNTIYF | TGTGCCAGCAGTTTAATTATAGGGGCTGGAAACACCATATATTTT
TRBJ2-5 | TRBV28 | NA | NA | CASTSSELSIGPQYF | TGTGCCAGCACCTCAAGTGAGCTGAGCATTGGGCCCCAGTACTTC
TRBJ1-2 | TRBV28 | TRBD1 | once | CASRGQVRDGYTF | TGTGCCAGCAGGGGACAGGTCAGGGATGGCTACACCTTC
TRBJ1-4 | TRBV28 | NA | NA | CASSLGGYVSNEKLFF | TGTGCCAGCAGTTTAGGGGGGTATGTCTCTAATGAAAAACTGTTTTTT
TRBJ1-1 | TRBV11-1 | NA | few | CASSLGGDTEAFF | TGTGCCAGCAGCTTGGGGGGGGACACTGAAGCTTTCTTT
TRBJ1-1 | TRBV27 | NA | NA | CASSLEVGTEAFF | TGTGCCAGCAGTCTGGAGGTAGGGACTGAAGCTTTCTTT
TRBJ2-7 | TRBV6-2/TRBV6-3 | TRBD2 | NA | CASSYATTGTRYEQYF | TGTGCCAGCAGTTACGCGACGACTGGGACTAGATACGAGCAGTACTTC
TRBJ2-1 | TRBV11-3 | NA | few | CASSPSPLNEQFF | TGTGCCAGCAGCCCTAGCCCGTTAAATGAGCAGTTCTTC